Listed here are 24 T cell receptor beta chains from one sample, sequenced in a study of blood T cell repertoires in COVID-19. Libraries were prepared by immunoSEQ multiplex PCR; TCRdb keeps only in-frame clonotypes and omits some of them. The sample consists of approximately 110,000 clones, roughly 85% of them appearing once. The sequenced material came from peripheral blood. All receptors derive from a man aged 45-65 years with acute or convalescent COVID-19.

The chain links TRBV7-2 to TRBJ1-4; D is uncertain. Germline CDR1 reads SGHTA; CDR2 reads FQGNSA. CDR3 size: 14 residues. With 1 base removed from V and 1 base from J, the gap between germline ends came to 4 bases. CDR3 region: CASSLDGTNEKLFF. The CDR3 nucleotides read TGTGCCAGCAGCTTAGACGGAACTAATGAAAAACTGTTTTTT.

This sequence joins TRBV19 and TRBJ2-2, with a tentative D call TRBD1 (7 bases). This CDR3 region has 16 residues. Germline CDR1 LNHDA, CDR2 SQIVND (reference sequence). V shed 3 bases and J shed 6 bases, with 17 bases lying between them. The CDR3 reads CASSILSGGFSGELFF. For the CDR3, the DNA is TGTGCCAGTAGTATTTTATCAGGGGGGTTCTCCGGGGAGCTGTTTTTT.

This chain links TRBV5-1 with TRBJ1-5; D not resolved. V was shortened by 0 bases and J by 4 bases, with 5 bases between the two germline ends. The CDR3 has 13 residues. Per the germline V gene, CDR1 is SGHRS and CDR2 is YFSETQ. CDR3 amino acids: CASSLAVNQPQHF. Written as DNA, the CDR3 is TGCGCCAGCAGCTTGGCAGTGAATCAGCCCCAGCATTTT.

The V and J genes are TRBV5-1 and TRBJ2-5; 8 bases are shared with TRBD2. Looked up from germline, CDR1 is SGHRS and CDR2 is YFSETQ. This CDR3 has 16 amino acids. The trim removed 0 bases at V and 2 bases at J, leaving 6 bases unmatched. CDR3 sequence reads: CASSLGGGGGQETQYF. The CDR3 DNA sequence: TGCGCCAGCAGCTTGGGCGGAGGCGGGGGGCAAGAGACCCAGTACTTC.

The V and J genes are TRBV6-6 and TRBJ1-2, with no clear D. CDR1 and CDR2 (germline): MNHNY, SVGAGI (reference sequence). The CDR3 contains 14 residues. The V and J ends lost 0 bases and 4 bases respectively, with 9 bases between them. CDR3 amino acids: CASSYSAGFYGYTF. The CDR3 DNA reads as TGTGCCAGCAGTTACTCGGCAGGCTTCTATGGCTACACCTTC.

The chain recombines TRBV24-1 with TRBJ2-1; TRBD1 matches at 9 bases. The trim removed 4 bases at V and 6 bases at J, leaving 9 bases unmatched. This CDR3 has 16 residues. CDR1 and CDR2 (germline): KGHDR, SFDVKD. Here the CDR3 DNA reads TGTGCCACCAGTGAACCCCCACACAGGGGGCCCAATGAGCAGTTCTTC. This sequence encodes CATSEPPHRGPNEQFF.

The gene calls are TRBV12-3 or TRBV12-4 and TRBJ2-1; D ambiguous. CDR3 size: 11 residues. V lost 3 bases to trimming and J lost 8 bases, with 5 bases between them. This CDR3 reads CASSFGDEQFF. CDR3 DNA sequence: TGTGCCAGCAGTTTTGGAGATGAGCAGTTCTTC.

The V call is TRBV11-3, the J call TRBJ2-5; 7 nucleotides agree with TRBD1. The CDR3 sequence is 17 residues long. CDR1 and CDR2 from the germline V gene are SGHNT and YENEEA. The ends lost 1 base at V and 4 bases at J; junction bases unmatched: 12. CDR3 residues: CASSLARGLPGGETQYF. The CDR3 DNA reads TGTGCCAGCAGCTTAGCAAGGGGGTTACCAGGGGGAGAGACCCAGTACTTC.

The chain couples TRBV28 to TRBJ2-7, with 10 positions matching TRBD2. Germline V gene sequence: CDR1 MDHEN, CDR2 SYDVKM. This CDR3 region has 14 residues. J lost 2 bases, V lost 6 bases, and 4 bases had no gene match. The CDR3 reads CASRKAGGPYEQYF. Written as DNA, the CDR3 is TGTGCCAGCAGAAAAGCGGGAGGGCCCTACGAGCAGTACTTC.

This sequence joins TRBV27 and TRBJ1-5, with D hard to call. This CDR3 has 14 residues. Trimming cost V 5 bases and J 6 bases, with 14 bases left between them. Germline assignment: CDR1 MNHEY and CDR2 SMNVEV (reference sequence). The CDR3 DNA is TGTGCCAGCAGTCCGGACCCTGGAGGTCAGCCCCAGCATTTT. Protein: CASSPDPGGQPQHF.

This clone was counted only a few times. The chain combines TRBV10-2 with TRBJ1-3, with no clear D. The CDR3 extends over 12 amino acids. V lost 5 bases to trimming and J lost 7 bases, with 9 bases between them. The germline gives CDR1 WSHSY, CDR2 SAAADI. The CDR3 loop is CASSNMVNTIYF. CDR3 nucleotides: TGCGCCAGCAGTAACATGGTGAACACCATATATTTT.

The chain couples TRBV2 to TRBJ2-3; no clear D. Looked up from germline, CDR1 is SNHLY and CDR2 is FYNNEI. V shed 2 bases and J shed 2 bases, with 5 bases lying between them. This CDR3 region has 13 residues. The CDR3 DNA sequence: TGTGCCAGCAGTGAATACACCACAGATACGCAGTATTTT. Translation: CASSEYTTDTQYF. The full variable domain, its missing parts supplied by reference TRBV2 and TRBJ2-3, is EPEVTQTPSHQVTQMGQEVILRCVPISNHLYFYWYRQILGQKVEFLVSFYNNEISEKSEIFDDQFSVERPDGSNFTLKIRSTKLEDSAMYFCASSEYTTDTQYFGPGTRLTVL.

The rearrangement joins TRBV4-1 to TRBJ2-5; D is possibly TRBD1 (6 bases). The CDR3 totals 15 residues. V was pared by 5 bases and J by 1 base, with 14 bases between. CDR1 is MGHRA and CDR2 is YSYEKL in the germline V gene. As DNA, the CDR3 is TGCGCCAGCAGCTCATCACAGGGACCCCAAGAGACCCAGTACTTC. Translated, it gives CASSSSQGPQETQYF.

V and J are TRBV5-1 and TRBJ1-2; 8 bases align to TRBD1. CDR1 is SGHRS and CDR2 is YFSETQ in the germline V gene. The length of the CDR3 is 17 residues. V was pared by 2 bases and J by 2 bases, with 11 bases of the junction left unmatched. The CDR3 spells CASSFGWTGQRNYGYTF. The CDR3 nucleotides are TGCGCCAGCAGCTTTGGTTGGACAGGGCAGCGGAACTATGGCTACACCTTC.

The count of this clone is one. Mismatch with germline at one junction end may stem from a read error. The gene calls are TRBV14 and TRBJ1-1, with D possibly matching TRBD1 (5 bases). The germline V gene encodes CDR1 SGHDN and CDR2 FVKESK. The CDR3 has 11 amino acids. The CDR3 region is CASSQGRQPLF. The CDR3 DNA follows: TGTGCCAGCAGCCAAGGTAGACAGCCGTTATTT.

The chain combines TRBV30 with TRBJ1-6; no definite D call. From germline, CDR1 is GTSNPN and CDR2 SVGIG (reference sequence). The CDR3 is 12 residues long. Trimming pared 3 bases from V and 6 bases from J, leaving 6 bases between. The CDR3, as DNA: TGTGCCTGGAGCCTATTTAATTCACCCCTCCACTTT. This translates into CAWSLFNSPLHF. The full variable domain, in which reference TRBV30 and TRBJ1-6 provide the parts outside the CDR3, is SQTIHQWPATLVQPVGSPLSLECTVEGTSNPNLYWYRQAAGRGLQLLFYSVGIGQISSEVPQNLSASRPQDRQFILSSKKLLLSDSGFYLCAWSLFNSPLHFGNGTRLTVT.

J is TRBJ2-1 and V is TRBV7-3, with 7 nucleotides matching TRBD1. The CDR3 runs 14 residues. J was trimmed by 7 bases and V by 5 bases; bases with no gene match: 8. The germline gives CDR1 SGHTA, CDR2 FQGTGA. CDR3 nucleotide sequence: TGTGCCAGCAGCCCGTCCCGGGACAGTAATGAGCAGTTCTTC. Amino acid sequence: CASSPSRDSNEQFF.

This rearrangement joins TRBV4-1 to TRBJ2-3; D is perhaps TRBD1 (6 bases). This CDR3 comprises 14 residues. Between the trimmed V and J ends, which lost 6 bases and 3 bases, there was a span of 13 bases. CDR1 and CDR2 from the germline V gene are MGHRA and YSYEKL. CDR3 DNA: TGCGCCAGCAGGTTGGATAGGGGGACAGATACGCAGTATTTT. It translates to CASRLDRGTDTQYF.

The rearrangement uses TRBV15 and TRBJ2-7; D uncertain. The CDR3 length is 16 residues. Germline lookup yields CDR1 LNHNV and CDR2 YYDKDF (reference sequence). Deletions cut 0 bases from V and 4 bases from J, with 16 bases between. CDR3 sequence (DNA): TGTGCCACCAGCAGAGATAGGTCGAGCGCGCGTTACGAGCAGTACTTC. Translating it yields CATSRDRSSARYEQYF. Full variable domain (remainder filled in from reference TRBV15 and TRBJ2-7): DAMVIQNPRYQVTQFGKPVTLSCSQTLNHNVMYWYQQKSSQAPKLLFHYYDKDFNNEADTPDNFQSRRPNTSFCFLDIRSPGLGDTAMYLCATSRDRSSARYEQYFGPGTRLTVT.

The sample holds one count of this clone. The chain combines TRBV20-1 with TRBJ2-2; no reliable D call. This CDR3 spans 13 amino acids. Trimming took 3 bases from V and 0 from J, leaving 5 bases between them. Germline V gene data show CDR1 as DFQATT and CDR2 as SNEGSKA (reference sequence). The CDR3 protein is CSASYSNTGELFF. The CDR3 DNA reads TGCAGTGCTAGTTATTCGAACACCGGGGAGCTGTTTTTT.

The chain couples TRBV24-1 to TRBJ2-5; no reliable D call. Germline-derived CDR1 and CDR2 are KGHDR and SFDVKD. Trimming shortened V by 6 bases and J by 4 bases, and 5 bases separated the two germline ends. The length of the CDR3 is 11 residues. The CDR3 region has the DNA TGTGCCACCAGTTACGGAGAGACCCAGTACTTC. It yields the protein CATSYGETQYF.

The chain couples TRBV24-1 to TRBJ1-5; 9 bases line up with TRBD1. The V gene end was trimmed by 5 bases and the J gene end by 9 bases; junction bases not matched to a gene: 13. Germline CDR1 reads KGHDR; CDR2 reads SFDVKD. The CDR3 is 16 amino acids. CDR3 sequence: CATSAGTGLAWRPQHF. The CDR3 nucleotides are TGTGCCACCAGTGCCGGGACAGGGTTGGCCTGGAGGCCCCAGCATTTT.

The gene calls are TRBV9 and TRBJ2-2; 9 positions agree with TRBD2. Losses at the gene ends were 3 bases for V and 4 bases for J; bases not matched to a gene: 7. The CDR3 is 16 amino acids. The germline CDR1 and CDR2 sequences are SGDLS and YYNGEE. CDR3 in amino acids: CASSGSGGPSTGELFF. CDR3 in DNA: TGTGCCAGCAGCGGTAGCGGGGGCCCCTCCACCGGGGAGCTGTTTTTT. Based on the CDR3 plus reference TRBV9 and TRBJ2-2, the full variable domain is DSGVTQTPKHLITATGQRVTLRCSPRSGDLSVYWYQQSLDQGLQFLIQYYNGEERAKGNILERFSAQQFPDLHSELNLSSLELGDSALYFCASSGSGGPSTGELFFGEGSRLTVL.

The V call is TRBV11-3, the J call TRBJ2-1, with 13 bases matching TRBD2. The CDR3 loop spans 18 amino acids. The J segment lost 2 bases and the V segment lost 7 bases, leaving 11 bases of the junction unmatched. Per germline, CDR1 SGHNT and CDR2 YENEEA. The chain's CDR3 is CASNFSTSGGDTYNEQFF. The CDR3 DNA is TGTGCCAGCAACTTTTCTACTAGCGGGGGGGACACCTACAATGAGCAGTTCTTC.